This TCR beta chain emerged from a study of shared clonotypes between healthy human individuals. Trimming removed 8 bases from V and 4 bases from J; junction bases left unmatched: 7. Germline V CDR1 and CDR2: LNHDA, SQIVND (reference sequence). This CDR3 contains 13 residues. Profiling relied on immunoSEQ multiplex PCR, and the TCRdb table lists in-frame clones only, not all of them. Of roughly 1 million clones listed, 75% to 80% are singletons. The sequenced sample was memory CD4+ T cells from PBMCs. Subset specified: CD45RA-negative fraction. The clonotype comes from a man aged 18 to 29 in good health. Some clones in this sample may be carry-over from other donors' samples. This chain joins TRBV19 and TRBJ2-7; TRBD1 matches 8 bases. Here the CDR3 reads CASLDRVAYEQYF. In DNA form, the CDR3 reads TGTGCCAGTTTGGACAGGGTGGCTTACGAGCAGTACTTC.